Each of the 6 T cell receptor beta chains below was sequenced from the same sample in a study of blood T cell repertoires in COVID-19. The method was immunoSEQ multiplex PCR; TCRdb's version includes in-frame clones alone and lacks a portion of them. This sample has hundreds of thousands of clones; 70% to 90% occur once, and the top ten carry 10% to 15%. The sequenced sample consisted of peripheral blood. The receptors derive from a woman between 70 and 85 years old with COVID-19, enrolled during active disease.

This rearrangement joins TRBV7-6 to TRBJ1-2; tentative D call: TRBD1 (5 bases). Trimming took 1 base from V and 7 from J, leaving 13 bases between them. Germline V gene sequence: CDR1 SGHVS, CDR2 FNYEAQ. There are 14 residues in the CDR3. For the CDR3, the DNA is TGTGCCAGCAGCTTAGAGGGGAGGACTGGTGGCTACACCTTC. This gives the protein CASSLEGRTGGYTF.

This sequence joins TRBV12-3 or TRBV12-4 and TRBJ1-2, with D perhaps TRBD1 (6 bases). Trimming shortened V by 3 bases and J by 7 bases, and 12 bases separated the two germline ends. The CDR3 contains 13 residues. The CDR3 loop is CASSLKGVGGYTF. In DNA form, the CDR3 reads TGTGCCAGCAGTTTGAAGGGGGTGGGTGGCTACACCTTC.

The rearrangement joins TRBV7-8 to TRBJ2-3, with a weak D call TRBD2 (6 bases). The CDR3 is 16 amino acids. Trimming took 0 bases from V and 3 from J, leaving 13 bases between them. Germline loops: CDR1 SGHVS, CDR2 FQNEAQ. The CDR3 spells CASSLAGGGATDTQYF. The CDR3 bases are TGTGCCAGCAGCTTAGCGGGTGGAGGGGCTACAGATACGCAGTATTTT.

V usage is TRBV12-3 or TRBV12-4 and J usage is TRBJ1-2; D is perhaps TRBD1 (6 bases). The CDR3 is 13 residues long. V lost 6 bases to trimming and J lost 2 bases, with 10 bases between them. The CDR3 nucleotides read TGTGCCAGCAGGTATCAGGGGAACTATGGCTACACCTTC. It specifies CASRYQGNYGYTF.

The chain carries TRBV7-9 and TRBJ1-1; no firm D call. The CDR3 is made up of 13 amino acids. The germline CDR1 and CDR2 sequences are SEHNR and FQNEAQ (reference sequence). The V end was cut by 3 bases, the J end by 0 bases, with 5 bases between. The CDR3 sequence: CASSFSVNTEAFF. As DNA, the CDR3 is TGTGCCAGCAGCTTTTCAGTGAACACTGAAGCTTTCTTT.

This chain connects TRBV5-1 to TRBJ2-1, with TRBD1 matching 8 bases. Per the germline V gene, CDR1 is SGHRS and CDR2 is YFSETQ. V was clipped by 4 bases and J by 4 bases; unmatched bases: 4. CDR3 length: 14 amino acids. DNA for the CDR3: TGCGCCAGCAGCCCGGGACAGGTATACAATGAGCAGTTCTTC. Translation: CASSPGQVYNEQFF. Full variable domain (missing parts from reference TRBV5-1 and TRBJ2-1): KAGVTQTPRYLIKTRGQQVTLSCSPISGHRSVSWYQQTPGQGLQFLFEYFSETQRNKGNFPGRFSGRQFSNSRSEMNVSTLELGDSALYLCASSPGQVYNEQFFGPGTRLTVL.